This TCR beta chain emerged from a study of shared clonotypes between healthy human individuals. This clone has only one observation. The data were produced by immunoSEQ multiplex PCR, yet TCRdb's version contains in-frame clones alone and is incomplete. Here the sample spans approximately 1.4 million clones, under 99% being singletons. Germline values: CDR1 SGDLS, CDR2 YYNGEE. CDR3 length equals 15 residues. J lost 4 bases, V lost 0 bases, and 2 bases had no gene match. This clonotype originated in a man in his thirties or forties in good health. What was sequenced was naive CD4+ T cells sorted from blood. Subset meaning: CD45RA+ positively selected. The V gene is TRBV9, the J gene TRBJ2-5; 11 positions agree with TRBD1. Here the CDR3 reads CASSVVGQGAETQYF. The DNA for the CDR3 is TGTGCCAGCAGCGTAGTCGGACAGGGGGCAGAGACCCAGTACTTC.